These 27 T cell receptor beta chains originate from one sample sequenced in a study of blood T cell repertoires in COVID-19. Repertoires were generated with immunoSEQ multiplex PCR, while TCRdb's copy carries only in-frame clones and drops some. The data show around 25,000 clones, 89% seen once. Sequencing input: peripheral blood. These receptors were obtained from a man aged 70-80 years with acute or convalescent COVID-19.

This chain connects TRBV10-1 to TRBJ1-5, with D perhaps matching TRBD1 (5 bases). Trimming left V 6 bases short and J 3 bases short, with 12 bases between. This CDR3 contains 14 residues. Germline assignment: CDR1 WNHNN and CDR2 SYGVQD (reference sequence). CDR3 loop: CASSTGQSNQPQHF. The CDR3 DNA reads TGCGCCAGCAGCACCGGACAATCCAATCAGCCCCAGCATTTT.

The chain is built from TRBV11-3 and TRBJ2-1; a weak D match, TRBD1 (5 bases). Germline assignment: CDR1 SGHNT and CDR2 YENEEA. V was trimmed by 1 base and J by 7 bases, leaving 14 bases between them. The CDR3 covers 15 residues. Here the CDR3 DNA reads TGTGCCAGCAGCTTAGGGGATCAGGGTCGGAATGAGCAGTTCTTC. This gives the protein CASSLGDQGRNEQFF. Together with reference TRBV11-3 and TRBJ2-1, the CDR3 gives the full variable domain: EAGVVQSPRYKIIEKKQPVAFWCNPISGHNTLYWYLQNLGQGPELLIRYENEEAVDDSQLPKDRFSAERLKGVDSTLKIQPAELGDSAVYLCASSLGDQGRNEQFFGPGTRLTVL.

J is TRBJ2-1 and V is TRBV6-5; perhaps TRBD1 as D (6 bases). The CDR3 has 13 amino acids. V lost 7 bases, J lost 7 bases, and 14 bases lay in between. CDR1 is MNHEY and CDR2 is SVGAGI in the germline V gene. The chain's CDR3 is CASTPDSTNEQFF. The CDR3 bases are TGTGCCAGCACCCCGGACAGTACGAATGAGCAGTTCTTC.

The chain has TRBV5-1 and TRBJ1-1; 7 nucleotides align to TRBD1. The CDR3 consists of 15 residues. With 0 bases clipped from V and 1 base from J, the junction kept 3 bases outside the gene matches. The germline gives CDR1 SGHRS, CDR2 YFSETQ. The DNA of the CDR3 is TGCGCCAGCAGCTTGGCTGGGACAGCGAACACTGAAGCTTTCTTT. Translating it yields CASSLAGTANTEAFF.

The chain recombines TRBV5-5 with TRBJ1-1, with a possible D match to TRBD1 (6 bases). CDR3 length equals 13 residues. Trimming took 5 bases from V and 2 from J, leaving 10 bases between them. Germline V gives CDR1 SGHKS, CDR2 YYEKEE (reference sequence). CDR3 amino acids: CASSWDTNTEAFF. The CDR3 coding sequence is TGTGCCAGCAGTTGGGACACTAACACTGAAGCTTTCTTT.

V and J are TRBV28 and TRBJ1-1; D may be TRBD1 (6 bases). The V end lost 8 bases, the J end lost 4 bases, and 14 bases lay between the germline ends. CDR1 and CDR2 from the germline V gene are MDHEN and SYDVKM. The CDR3 is 13 residues long. The CDR3 spells CASGKTGITEAFF. CDR3 nucleotides: TGTGCCAGCGGGAAAACAGGGATCACTGAAGCTTTCTTT.

The chain links TRBV18 to TRBJ1-1; perhaps TRBD1 as D (5 bases). V dropped 2 bases and J dropped 1 base, with 11 bases sitting between them. The CDR3 contains 15 residues. Germline assignment: CDR1 KGHSH and CDR2 LQKENI. DNA for the CDR3: TGTGCCAGCTCACCAACCGTTGACAGGAACACTGAAGCTTTCTTT. This encodes CASSPTVDRNTEAFF.

This clone has a handful of counts. This chain joins TRBV12-5 and TRBJ2-1; a possible D gene is TRBD2 (6 bases). Looked up from germline, CDR1 is LGHNT and CDR2 is FRNRAP. The CDR3 covers 15 residues. V lost 6 bases and J 4 bases, leaving 16 bases between the germline ends. CDR3 amino acids: CASGPGLAAYNEQFF. The CDR3 DNA reads TGTGCTAGTGGACCCGGGTTAGCGGCTTACAATGAGCAGTTCTTC.

The chain couples TRBV2 to TRBJ1-2; D remains ambiguous. The CDR3 covers 13 residues. V lost 8 bases and J lost 0, with 10 bases in between. Germline loops: CDR1 SNHLY, CDR2 FYNNEI. The CDR3 spells CASFTDTNYGYTF. As DNA, the CDR3 is TGTGCCAGCTTTACAGATACTAACTATGGCTACACCTTC.

The rearrangement links TRBV7-9 to TRBJ2-7, with D maybe TRBD1 (6 bases). Germline lookup yields CDR1 SEHNR and CDR2 FQNEAQ (reference sequence). This CDR3 region has 13 residues. V lost 5 bases to trimming and J lost 1 base, with 9 bases between them. The CDR3 sequence: CASSTGRSYEQYF. The CDR3 bases are TGTGCCAGCAGCACAGGGCGATCCTACGAGCAGTACTTC.

This clone was seen just once. The chain has TRBV29-1 and TRBJ1-2; TRBD1 matches 10 bases. The CDR3 runs to 20 residues. From germline, CDR1 is SQVTM and CDR2 ANQGSEA. With 4 bases clipped from V and 4 bases from J, the junction kept 24 bases outside the gene matches. CDR3 sequence reads: CSVGRQGAREWGFLGYGYTF. The CDR3 DNA reads TGCAGCGTTGGGAGACAGGGGGCGAGGGAGTGGGGTTTTCTAGGCTATGGCTACACCTTC.

A single count supports this clone. This rearrangement joins TRBV6-5 to TRBJ1-5; D may be TRBD1 (6 bases). Trimming took 7 bases from V and 3 from J, leaving 13 bases between them. Per the germline V gene, CDR1 is MNHEY and CDR2 is SVGAGI. This CDR3 contains 14 residues. The CDR3 loop reads CASTRGGVNQPQHF. The CDR3 nucleotides read TGTGCCAGCACCCGAGGGGGAGTCAATCAGCCCCAGCATTTT.

The V call is TRBV2, the J call TRBJ2-3; D gene unclear. The CDR3 contains 13 residues. Between the trimmed V and J ends, which lost 5 bases and 8 bases, there was a span of 14 bases. Germline V CDR1 and CDR2: SNHLY, FYNNEI. CDR3 region: CASSISPPGTQYF. In DNA, the CDR3 is TGTGCCAGCAGTATTAGCCCGCCGGGTACGCAGTATTTT.

The CDR3 reads CAWSRQGQQFF. CDR3 coding DNA: TGTGCCTGGAGTAGGCAGGGGCAGCAGTTCTTC. J is TRBJ2-1 and V is TRBV30, with TRBD1 as a possible D gene (6 bases). Germline-derived CDR1 and CDR2 are GTSNPN and SVGIG (reference sequence). The CDR3 length is 11 residues. The V end was cut by 2 bases, the J end by 11 bases, with 10 bases between.

V usage is TRBV13 and J usage is TRBJ2-5; 8 nucleotides agree with TRBD2. V shed 5 bases, J shed 5 bases, and the junction held 16 bases outside the gene matches. The CDR3 is 17 amino acids. Germline V gene data show CDR1 as PRHDT and CDR2 as FYEKMQ (reference sequence). CDR3 protein: CASSLRIGGAGSETQYF. The DNA of the CDR3 is TGTGCCAGCAGCCTAAGGATCGGGGGGGCCGGTTCTGAGACCCAGTACTTC.

The genes are TRBV21-1 and TRBJ2-7; the D call TRBD1 from the table was never checked on the DNA. TRBV21-1 is assigned pseudogene status. CDR3 length: 10 residues. Here the CDR3 reads CAIPNYEQYF. The CDR3 nucleotides read TGTGCCATCCCCAACTACGAGCAGTACTTC.

The rearrangement joins TRBV27 to TRBJ2-6, with a tentative D call TRBD2 (6 bases). Germline V gene data show CDR1 as MNHEY and CDR2 as SMNVEV (reference sequence). The V and J ends lost 3 bases and 0 bases respectively, with 15 bases between them. The CDR3 is made up of 18 amino acids. CDR3 sequence reads: CASSFGSQRISGANVLTF. For the CDR3, the DNA is TGTGCCAGCAGTTTCGGGAGCCAGCGAATCTCTGGGGCCAACGTCCTGACTTTC.

This chain connects TRBV15 to TRBJ2-3; D gene uncertain. Between the trimmed V and J ends, which lost 0 bases and 4 bases, there was a span of 14 bases. CDR1 LNHNV and CDR2 YYDKDF come from the germline V gene (reference sequence). The CDR3 is made up of 16 amino acids. The DNA of the CDR3 is TGTGCCACCAGCAGAGATCTACGGCGAGGAGCAGATACGCAGTATTTT. Translated: CATSRDLRRGADTQYF.

The V gene is TRBV9, the J gene TRBJ1-1, with D maybe TRBD1 (6 bases). The CDR3 runs to 15 residues. Looked up from germline, CDR1 is SGDLS and CDR2 is YYNGEE. V lost 0 bases to trimming and J lost 4 bases, with 13 bases between them. CDR3 protein: CASSVATGGTTEAFF. For the CDR3, the DNA is TGTGCCAGCAGCGTAGCTACGGGGGGCACCACTGAAGCTTTCTTT.

This chain links TRBV5-5 with TRBJ2-1; 10 bases align to TRBD2. This CDR3 is 15 amino acids long. The trim removed 0 bases at V and 9 bases at J, leaving 6 bases unmatched. CDR1 and CDR2 (germline): SGHKS, YYEKEE (reference sequence). CDR3 residues: CASSLASSGSGEQFF. Written as DNA, the CDR3 is TGTGCCAGCAGCTTGGCGTCTAGCGGGAGTGGTGAGCAGTTCTTC.

V gene TRBV6-6 combines with J gene TRBJ2-3, with 7 bases lining up with TRBD2. This CDR3 is built from 17 residues. Germline V lookup: CDR1 MNHNY, CDR2 SVGAGI (reference sequence). J was trimmed by 0 bases and V by 5 bases; bases with no gene match: 11. The chain's CDR3 is CASSPSNKRGSTDTQYF. The CDR3 bases are TGTGCCAGCAGTCCCTCCAACAAGCGGGGAAGCACAGATACGCAGTATTTT.

V gene TRBV28 combines with J gene TRBJ2-3; 11 bases map to TRBD2. With V trimmed by 8 bases and J by 1 base, 2 bases remained unmatched. Germline V gene data show CDR1 as MDHEN and CDR2 as SYDVKM. The CDR3 runs 14 residues. CDR3 in DNA: TGTGCCAGCTGTAGCGGGGGGGGCACAGATACGCAGTATTTT. This encodes CASCSGGGTDTQYF.

This rearrangement joins TRBV9 to TRBJ2-1, with D unresolved. Trimming removed 1 base from V and 5 bases from J, with 7 bases in between. The germline CDR1 and CDR2 sequences are SGDLS and YYNGEE. CDR3 length: 13 residues. The CDR3 spells CASSVLSDNEQFF. CDR3 coding DNA: TGTGCCAGCAGCGTATTATCGGACAATGAGCAGTTCTTC.

This chain connects TRBV7-9 to TRBJ2-1; 7 bases line up with TRBD1. Germline CDR1 is SEHNR and CDR2 is FQNEAQ (reference sequence). The CDR3 has 12 amino acids. Germline trimming cut 5 bases from V and 8 bases from J; bases unmatched to any gene: 3. The CDR3 here is CASSRQGDEQFF. The CDR3 DNA follows: TGTGCCAGCAGCAGACAGGGTGATGAGCAGTTCTTC.

Here the CDR3 DNA reads TGTGCCAGCAGTTTCAGGGGGCAGGGACGGAACACTGAAGCTTTCTTT. Translating gives CASSFRGQGRNTEAFF. The chain uses TRBV28 and TRBJ1-1, with 8 bases aligning to TRBD1. V dropped 3 bases and J dropped 1; count of bases not matched to a gene: 7. CDR1 MDHEN and CDR2 SYDVKM come from the germline V gene. The CDR3 sequence is 16 residues long.

The chain carries TRBV6-6 and TRBJ1-5, with a tentative D call TRBD1 (5 bases). There are 14 residues in the CDR3. Trimming pared 6 bases from V and 2 bases from J, leaving 11 bases between. The germline gives CDR1 MNHNY, CDR2 SVGAGI (reference sequence). The CDR3 protein is CASSPGGGNQPQHF. The CDR3 DNA reads as TGTGCCAGCAGCCCGGGGGGGGGCAATCAGCCCCAGCATTTT.

This rearrangement joins TRBV15 to TRBJ1-5; weak D call: TRBD1 (5 bases). Germline V CDR1 and CDR2: LNHNV, YYDKDF (reference sequence). The CDR3 loop spans 14 amino acids. V was trimmed by 3 bases and J by 6 bases, leaving 12 bases between them. CDR3 sequence: CATSRERGTQPQHF. In DNA, the CDR3 is TGTGCCACCAGCAGGGAGCGCGGGACTCAGCCCCAGCATTTT.